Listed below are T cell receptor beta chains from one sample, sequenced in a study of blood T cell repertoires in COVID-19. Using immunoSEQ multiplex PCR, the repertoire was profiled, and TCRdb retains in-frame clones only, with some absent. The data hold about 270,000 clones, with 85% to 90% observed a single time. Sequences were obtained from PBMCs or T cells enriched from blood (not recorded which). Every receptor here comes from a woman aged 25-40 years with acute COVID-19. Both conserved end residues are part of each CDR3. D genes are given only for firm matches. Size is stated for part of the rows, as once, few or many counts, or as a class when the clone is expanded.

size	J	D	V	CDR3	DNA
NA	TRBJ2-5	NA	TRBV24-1	CATSDSPDRTQYF	TGTGCCACCAGTGATTCACCGGACAGGACCCAGTACTTC
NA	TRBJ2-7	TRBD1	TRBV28	CASRTGEGGEQYF	TGTGCCAGCAGGACAGGGGAAGGCGGCGAGCAGTACTTC
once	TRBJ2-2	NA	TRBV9	CASSGYRDTGELFF	TGTGCCAGCAGCGGTTACAGGGACACCGGGGAGCTGTTTTTT
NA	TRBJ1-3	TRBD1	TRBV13	CASSLAGQPVPTIYF	TGTGCCAGCAGCCTGGCGGGACAGCCGGTACCCACCATATATTTT
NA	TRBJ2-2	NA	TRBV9	CASSVGGPLNTGELFF	TGTGCCAGCAGCGTAGGGGGGCCGTTGAACACCGGGGAGCTGTTTTTT
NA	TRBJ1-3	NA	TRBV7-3	CASSSNAAGSGNTIYF	TGTGCCAGCAGCTCCAACGCAGCAGGCTCTGGAAACACCATATATTTT
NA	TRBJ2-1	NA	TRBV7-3	CASSPDGLMQFF	TGTGCCAGCAGCCCGGATGGACTAATGCAGTTCTTC
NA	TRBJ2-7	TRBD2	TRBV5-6	CASSLNPAGFIEQYF	TGTGCCAGCAGCCTAAACCCAGCGGGATTCATCGAGCAGTACTTC
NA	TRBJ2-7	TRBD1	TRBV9	CASSVGLGQAEQYF	TGTGCCAGCAGCGTAGGCTTGGGACAGGCAGAGCAGTACTTC
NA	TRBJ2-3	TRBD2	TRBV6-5	CASSASGSGADTQYF	TGTGCCAGCAGCGCTAGCGGGAGTGGGGCAGATACGCAGTATTTT
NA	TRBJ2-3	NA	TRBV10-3	CAISESGVGTTLEQYF	TGTGCCATCAGTGAGTCGGGTGTGGGGACAACTCTAGAGCAGTATTTT
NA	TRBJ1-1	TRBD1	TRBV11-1	CASSLAPWYQGAHEAFF	TGTGCCAGCAGCTTAGCCCCCTGGTACCAGGGGGCCCATGAAGCTTTCTTT
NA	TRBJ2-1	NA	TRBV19	CASSTSSYNEQFF	TGTGCCAGTAGTACCAGCTCCTACAATGAGCAGTTCTTC
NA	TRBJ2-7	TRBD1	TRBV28	CASSLWGQGSYEQYF	TGTGCCAGCAGTTTATGGGGACAGGGATCCTACGAGCAGTACTTC
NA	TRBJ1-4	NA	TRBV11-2	CASTPEGYEKLFF	TGTGCCAGCACCCCGGAGGGATATGAAAAACTGTTTTTT
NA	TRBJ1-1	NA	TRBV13	CASSSQPGGRDTEAFF	TGTGCCAGCAGCTCTCAGCCGGGAGGTCGGGACACTGAAGCTTTCTTT
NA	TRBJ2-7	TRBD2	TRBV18	CASALPSGSRDEQYF	TGTGCCAGCGCCCTGCCTAGCGGGAGTAGGGACGAGCAGTACTTC
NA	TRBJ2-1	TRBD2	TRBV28	CASTRAGTIYNEQFF	TGTGCCAGCACGCGAGCGGGGACCATCTACAATGAGCAGTTCTTC
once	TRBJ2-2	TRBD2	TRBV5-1	CASRGTSGSNGELFF	TGCGCCAGCAGGGGGACTAGCGGGAGCAACGGGGAGCTGTTTTTT
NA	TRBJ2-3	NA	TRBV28	CASSPGQNTDTQYF	TGTGCCAGCAGCCCGGGACAAAACACAGATACGCAGTATTTT
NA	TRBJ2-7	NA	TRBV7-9	CASSSGPGEQYF	TGTGCCAGCAGCTCCGGACCGGGAGAGCAGTACTTC
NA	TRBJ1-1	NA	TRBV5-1	CASSSGRAITEAFF	TGCGCCAGCAGTTCCGGCAGGGCCATCACTGAAGCTTTCTTT
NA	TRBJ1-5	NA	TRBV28	CASSLIAGNQPQHF	TGTGCCAGCAGTTTAATAGCGGGAAATCAGCCCCAGCATTTT
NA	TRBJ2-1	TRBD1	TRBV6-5	CASRLQGTYNEQFF	TGTGCCAGCAGACTACAGGGGACCTACAATGAGCAGTTCTTC
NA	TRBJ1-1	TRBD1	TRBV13	CASSDPRGTGGNMNTEAFF	TGTGCCAGCAGTGACCCGCGCGGGACAGGGGGAAATATGAACACTGAAGCTTTCTTT
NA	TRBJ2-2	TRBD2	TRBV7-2	CASSLSPMREPTGELFF	TGTGCCAGCAGCTTATCGCCTATGCGGGAGCCCACCGGGGAGCTGTTTTTT
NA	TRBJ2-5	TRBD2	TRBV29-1	CSVDGTSGSKETQYF	TGCAGCGTTGACGGGACTAGCGGGAGTAAAGAGACCCAGTACTTC
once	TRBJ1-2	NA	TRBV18	CASSADTAYGYTF	TGTGCCAGCTCAGCTGATACAGCATATGGCTACACCTTC
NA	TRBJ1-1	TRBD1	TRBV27	CASSLSPGGNRGEAFF	TGTGCCAGCAGTTTATCCCCAGGGGGCAATAGGGGTGAAGCTTTCTTT
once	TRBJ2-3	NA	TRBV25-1	CASTGQLTDTQYF	TGTGCCAGCACCGGACAGCTCACAGATACGCAGTATTTT
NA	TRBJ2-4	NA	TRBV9	CASSFGDNKNIQYF	TGTGCCAGCAGCTTTGGAGATAACAAAAACATTCAGTACTTC
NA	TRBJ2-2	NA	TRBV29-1	CSVEGAAGANTGELFF	TGCAGCGTTGAGGGGGCTGCGGGGGCGAACACCGGGGAGCTGTTTTTT
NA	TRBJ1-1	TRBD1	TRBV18	CASSGTADTEAFF	TGTGCCAGCTCAGGGACAGCGGACACTGAAGCTTTCTTT
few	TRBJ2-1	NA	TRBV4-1	CASSTGRQTRDLGEQFF	TGCGCCAGCAGCACCGGCCGTCAGACTAGAGATTTAGGTGAGCAGTTCTTC
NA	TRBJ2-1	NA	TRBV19	CASSMLGLYEQFF	TGTGCCAGTAGTATGTTGGGACTCTATGAGCAGTTCTTC